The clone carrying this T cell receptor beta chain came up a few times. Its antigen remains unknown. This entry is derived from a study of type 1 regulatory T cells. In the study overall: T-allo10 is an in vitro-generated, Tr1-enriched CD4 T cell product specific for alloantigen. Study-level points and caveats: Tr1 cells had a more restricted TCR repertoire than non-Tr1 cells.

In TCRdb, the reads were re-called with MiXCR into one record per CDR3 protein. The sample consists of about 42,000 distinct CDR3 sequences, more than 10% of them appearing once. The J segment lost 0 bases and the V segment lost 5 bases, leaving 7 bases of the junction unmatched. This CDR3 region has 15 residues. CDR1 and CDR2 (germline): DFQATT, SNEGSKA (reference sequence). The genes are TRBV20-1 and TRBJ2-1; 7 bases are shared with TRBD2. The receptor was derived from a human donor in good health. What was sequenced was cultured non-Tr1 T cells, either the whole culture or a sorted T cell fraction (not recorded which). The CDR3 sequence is CSAPIGGSSYNEQFF. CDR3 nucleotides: TGCAGTGCTCCAATTGGCGGGAGCTCCTACAATGAGCAGTTCTTC.